The 28 T cell receptor beta chains below come from one sample, sequenced in a study of blood T cell repertoires in COVID-19. Assay: immunoSEQ multiplex PCR; the TCRdb copy retains only in-frame clones and omits some. The sample shows approximately 91,000 clones, nearly 90% of them seen only once. Sequenced input: peripheral blood. These receptors were taken from an older man with acute or convalescent COVID-19.

The chain uses TRBV5-1 and TRBJ2-1; TRBD1 might be the D (6 bases). In germline, CDR1 is SGHRS, CDR2 YFSETQ. Between the trimmed V and J ends, which lost 0 bases and 2 bases, there was a span of 12 bases. CDR3 length: 16 residues. The CDR3 DNA reads as TGCGCCAGCAGCTTGGATGTGGGGACACCCTACAATGAGCAGTTCTTC. Amino acid sequence: CASSLDVGTPYNEQFF.

The chain carries TRBV19 and TRBJ1-5, with 10 bases lining up with TRBD1. Germline V gives CDR1 LNHDA, CDR2 SQIVND (reference sequence). V shed 7 bases, J shed 3 bases, and the junction held 15 bases outside the gene matches. The CDR3 length is 18 residues. In DNA, the CDR3 is TGTGCCAGTAAGGGGGGAAGGCCCGGGACAGGGGTCAATCAGCCCCAGCATTTT. This codes for CASKGGRPGTGVNQPQHF.

V usage is TRBV5-1 and J usage is TRBJ1-2; D remains ambiguous. The length of the CDR3 is 12 residues. Trimming left V 4 bases short and J 7 bases short, with 11 bases between. Germline V gene data show CDR1 as SGHRS and CDR2 as YFSETQ. CDR3 loop: CASSPQEAGYTF. For the CDR3, the DNA is TGCGCCAGCAGCCCGCAGGAGGCTGGCTACACCTTC.

V gene TRBV24-1 combines with J gene TRBJ2-2; D unresolved. Looked up from germline, CDR1 is KGHDR and CDR2 is SFDVKD. The V and J ends lost 10 bases and 1 base respectively, with 6 bases between them. CDR3 length: 12 amino acids. The CDR3 DNA sequence: TGTGCCACTAGAGGGAACACCGGGGAGCTGTTTTTT. Its translation: CATRGNTGELFF.

The V and J genes are TRBV5-1 and TRBJ1-4, with 7 bases that match TRBD1. CDR1 SGHRS and CDR2 YFSETQ come from the germline V gene. J was trimmed by 6 bases and V by 5 bases; bases with no gene match: 10. This CDR3 has 15 amino acids. CDR3 bases: TGCGCCAGCAGACAACTTGGACAGGAATATGAAAAACTGTTTTTT. Translation gives CASRQLGQEYEKLFF. The full variable domain, in which reference TRBV5-1 and TRBJ1-4 provide the parts outside the CDR3, is KAGVTQTPRYLIKTRGQQVTLSCSPISGHRSVSWYQQTPGQGLQFLFEYFSETQRNKGNFPGRFSGRQFSNSRSEMNVSTLELGDSALYLCASRQLGQEYEKLFFGSGTQLSVL.

DNA for the CDR3: TGTGCCAGCAGCTCGCCCGGGCCGGGACAGGGGTTTCGCACCGGGGAGCTGTTTTTT. Its protein is CASSSPGPGQGFRTGELFF. The chain carries TRBV7-3 and TRBJ2-2; 10 bases fit TRBD1. Per the germline V gene, CDR1 is SGHTA and CDR2 is FQGTGA. The CDR3 consists of 19 residues. J was trimmed by 4 bases and V by 4 bases; bases with no gene match: 15.

This clone was seen only once. The chain joins TRBV10-3 to TRBJ2-7, with 8 bases lining up with TRBD1. After removal of 2 bases from V and 3 bases from J, the junction contained 3 bases not matched to a gene. The germline V gene has CDR1 ENHRY and CDR2 SYGVKD. This CDR3 contains 14 residues. Written as DNA, the CDR3 is TGTGCCATCAGTGAGGCCAGGGGGCGCTACGAGCAGTACTTC. It translates to CAISEARGRYEQYF.

This clone was seen just once. The chain uses TRBV10-3 and TRBJ1-1; 7 positions agree with TRBD1. Germline CDR1 and CDR2: ENHRY and SYGVKD. CDR3 length equals 15 residues. The junction had 4 bases not matched to a gene; V was cut back by 2 bases and J by 1 base. This CDR3 is CAISEAGQKNTEAFF. CDR3 bases: TGTGCCATCAGTGAGGCGGGACAGAAGAACACTGAAGCTTTCTTT.

This chain uses TRBV11-2 with TRBJ2-1; D possibly corresponds to TRBD2 (6 bases). Germline-derived CDR1 and CDR2 are SGHAT and FQNNGV. The CDR3 spans 14 residues. Between the trimmed V and J ends, which lost 1 base and 7 bases, there was a span of 11 bases. The CDR3 DNA reads TGTGCCAGCAGCTTAGCGGGGGTGGCGAATGAGCAGTTCTTC. This encodes CASSLAGVANEQFF.

The chain carries TRBV6-1 and TRBJ1-4; a possible D gene is TRBD1 (6 bases). Trimming removed 3 bases from V and 4 bases from J, with 9 bases in between. Germline CDR1 is MNHNS and CDR2 is SASEGT. CDR3 size: 14 residues. The CDR3 loop is CASSEGAHNEKLFF. CDR3 nucleotide sequence: TGTGCCAGCAGTGAGGGGGCCCATAATGAAAAACTGTTTTTT.

This chain links TRBV28 with TRBJ1-1; possible D gene TRBD1, 6 bases. Germline CDR1 is MDHEN and CDR2 is SYDVKM. V dropped 7 bases and J dropped 3 bases, with 18 bases sitting between them. This CDR3 spans 15 amino acids. The CDR3 here is CASTEGAGADTEAFF. CDR3 coding DNA: TGTGCCAGCACCGAAGGGGCAGGGGCGGACACTGAAGCTTTCTTT. The whole variable domain, remainder taken from reference TRBV28 and TRBJ1-1, is DVKVTQSSRYLVKRTGEKVFLECVQDMDHENMFWYRQDPGLGLRLIYFSYDVKMKEKGDIPEGYSVSREKKERFSLILESASTNQTSMYLCASTEGAGADTEAFFGQGTRLTVV.

This clone was recorded a few times. The CDR3 reads CASTTGETQYF. As DNA, the CDR3 is TGTGCCAGCACCACAGGGGAGACCCAGTACTTC. The chain uses TRBV12-3 or TRBV12-4 and TRBJ2-5, with D possibly TRBD1 on 6 matching bases. The CDR3 runs 11 residues. Trimming removed 7 bases from V and 5 bases from J, with 8 bases in between.

The V and J genes are TRBV5-5 and TRBJ1-2; D unresolved. CDR1 and CDR2 from the germline V gene are SGHKS and YYEKEE (reference sequence). Trimming removed 0 bases from V and 7 bases from J, with 4 bases in between. There are 11 residues in the CDR3. CDR3 in amino acids: CASSLASGYTF. In DNA form, the CDR3 reads TGTGCCAGCAGCTTGGCTAGTGGCTACACCTTC.

Details on this clone: Other nucleotide sequences in the sample specify the same CDR3. This CDR3 is CASSLTGEPGNTIYF. CDR3 sequence (DNA): TGCGCCAGCAGCCTTACAGGGGAACCTGGAAACACCATATATTTT. The chain links TRBV4-1 to TRBJ1-3, with TRBD1 matching over 7 bases. The CDR3 totals 15 residues. Trimming took 4 bases from V and 2 from J; bases not matched to a gene: 5. Germline V CDR1 and CDR2: MGHRA, YSYEKL.

This chain links TRBV6-1 with TRBJ2-3; unclear D gene. This CDR3 contains 14 residues. The V end lost 1 base, the J end lost 1 base, and 6 bases lay between the germline ends. The germline CDR1 and CDR2 sequences are MNHNS and SASEGT. For the CDR3, the DNA is TGTGCCAGCAGTGAAGTGTCGGGCACAGATACGCAGTATTTT. Translating it yields CASSEVSGTDTQYF.

The chain is built from TRBV6-5 and TRBJ1-4, with D possibly being TRBD1 (6 bases). This CDR3 is built from 12 residues. CDR1 MNHEY and CDR2 SVGAGI come from the germline V gene. This chain's CDR3 is CASSGAGEKLFF. The CDR3 DNA follows: TGTGCTTCTTCAGGGGCAGGGGAAAAACTGTTTTTT.

The rearrangement joins TRBV11-2 to TRBJ2-6; possibly TRBD1 for D (6 bases). The germline V gene encodes CDR1 SGHAT and CDR2 FQNNGV. Trimming stripped 5 bases from V and 2 bases from J, with 16 bases between. The CDR3 totals 17 residues. CDR3 protein: CASSPDRISPGANVLTF. The CDR3 bases are TGTGCCAGCAGCCCAGACAGGATCTCCCCTGGGGCCAACGTCCTGACTTTC.

The V call is TRBV5-1, the J call TRBJ1-1; 8 bases map to TRBD1. V was clipped by 3 bases and J by 1 base; unmatched bases: 5. Germline lookup yields CDR1 SGHRS and CDR2 YFSETQ. The CDR3 is made up of 15 amino acids. The CDR3, as DNA: TGCGCCAGCAGCTCGGCTGGGACAGGGAACACTGAAGCTTTCTTT. This codes for CASSSAGTGNTEAFF. Using reference TRBV5-1 and TRBJ1-1 for the parts outside the CDR3, the full variable domain is KAGVTQTPRYLIKTRGQQVTLSCSPISGHRSVSWYQQTPGQGLQFLFEYFSETQRNKGNFPGRFSGRQFSNSRSEMNVSTLELGDSALYLCASSSAGTGNTEAFFGQGTRLTVV.

This clone appeared a few times. This chain links TRBV6-5 with TRBJ1-5, with D maybe TRBD1 (6 bases). V lost 8 bases, J lost 5 bases, and 16 bases lay in between. CDR1 is MNHEY and CDR2 is SVGAGI in the germline V gene. The CDR3 runs to 14 residues. This CDR3 reads CASRPDRSDQPQHF. DNA of the CDR3: TGTGCCAGCCGCCCTGACAGGTCTGATCAGCCCCAGCATTTT.

This chain connects TRBV5-1 to TRBJ2-7; 7 nucleotides line up with TRBD1. The CDR3 extends over 15 amino acids. Germline-derived CDR1 and CDR2 are SGHRS and YFSETQ. The V gene end was trimmed by 5 bases and the J gene end by 1 base; junction bases not matched to a gene: 9. The CDR3 DNA reads as TGCGCCAGCAGGATACAGGGGAAGGCTTCCTACGAGCAGTACGTC. Protein product: CASRIQGKASYEQYV.

The V call is TRBV5-6, the J call TRBJ1-1; D might be TRBD1 (6 bases). The CDR3 is made up of 15 amino acids. V lost 4 bases and J lost 4, with 17 bases in between. From germline, CDR1 is SGHDT and CDR2 YYEEEE. The CDR3 bases are TGTGCCAGCAGCCCCTTTACAGGGACGGGCACTGAAGCTTTCTTT. It yields the protein CASSPFTGTGTEAFF.

V gene TRBV6-5 combines with J gene TRBJ2-2; D uncertain. The ends were cut back, 0 bases at V and 6 bases at J, with 5 bases in the middle. This CDR3 comprises 13 residues. In germline, CDR1 is MNHEY, CDR2 SVGAGI. CDR3 DNA sequence: TGTGCCAGCAGTTACTCGAGGCCCGGGGAGCTGTTTTTT. Translation gives CASSYSRPGELFF.

V and J are TRBV15 and TRBJ2-5; possibly TRBD1 for D (5 bases). Trimming stripped 0 bases from V and 4 bases from J, with 9 bases between. The germline gives CDR1 LNHNV, CDR2 YYDKDF (reference sequence). This CDR3 is built from 14 residues. The CDR3: CATSRDPGSETQYF. In DNA form, the CDR3 reads TGTGCCACCAGCAGAGATCCAGGGTCAGAGACCCAGTACTTC.

The chain links TRBV19 to TRBJ2-2; D not certain. Trimming stripped 5 bases from V and 8 bases from J, with 9 bases between. Germline V gene sequence: CDR1 LNHDA, CDR2 SQIVND (reference sequence). The CDR3 runs 12 residues. The CDR3: CASSPLRGELFF. The CDR3 coding sequence is TGTGCCAGTAGTCCCCTTCGTGGGGAGCTGTTTTTT.

The gene calls are TRBV19 and TRBJ1-5; D not resolved. The CDR3 has 15 residues. Germline CDR1 reads LNHDA; CDR2 reads SQIVND (reference sequence). V was shortened by 6 bases and J by 2 bases, with 14 bases between the two germline ends. The CDR3 DNA sequence: TGTGCCAGTAGAGCTGGGGAGAGACGCAATCAGCCCCAGCATTTT. Amino acids: CASRAGERRNQPQHF.

The chain couples TRBV7-9 to TRBJ1-2, with D hard to call. Trimming shortened V by 2 bases and J by 2 bases, and 6 bases separated the two germline ends. Germline CDR1 reads SEHNR; CDR2 reads FQNEAQ (reference sequence). The CDR3 runs to 13 residues. Written as DNA, the CDR3 is TGTGCCAGCAGCTTACAGGAAAACTATGGCTACACCTTC. It yields the protein CASSLQENYGYTF.

The chain couples TRBV6-5 to TRBJ1-6; a weak D match, TRBD1 (5 bases). Germline V gene lookup returns CDR1 MNHEY and CDR2 SVGAGI. V was trimmed by 4 bases and J by 1 base, leaving 11 bases between them. This CDR3 has 16 amino acids. CDR3 sequence reads: CASSFSGLSYNSPLHF. CDR3 DNA: TGTGCCAGCAGTTTTTCAGGGTTATCCTATAATTCACCCCTCCACTTT.

CDR3 coding DNA: TGTGCCAGCACCGGGACAGCTCTCACTGAAGCTTTCTTT. Protein sequence: CASTGTALTEAFF. The chain is built from TRBV6-5 and TRBJ1-1, with 7 bases aligning to TRBD1. CDR3 size: 13 residues. The germline CDR1 and CDR2 sequences are MNHEY and SVGAGI. Germline trimming cut 7 bases from V and 4 bases from J; bases unmatched to any gene: 6.